This T cell receptor beta chain was profiled in a study of human T cells and chemical hapten exposure. As for time point: healthy volunteer bleed at 6 weeks. Unfractionated whole blood served as the source for total RNA extraction. Germline CDR1 is SQVTM and CDR2 is ANQGSEA. V shed 4 bases and J 3 bases; nucleotides not matched to a gene: 4. This CDR3 is 14 amino acids long. TCRdb re-derived calls from the RACE reads in MiXCR, one entry per CDR3 protein. The data hold around 70,000 distinct CDR3 sequences, with under 7.5% observed a single time. Many counts were recorded for this clonotype. The TCR originated in a female donor in good health. Some clones in this sample may be carry-over from other donors' samples. The chain employs TRBV29-1 and TRBJ2-7; 12 bases agree with TRBD2. The sequencing input was whole blood. The CDR3 DNA sequence: TGCAGCGTTGCCTGGACTAGCGGGAACTACGAGCAGTACTTC. It codes for CSVAWTSGNYEQYF.